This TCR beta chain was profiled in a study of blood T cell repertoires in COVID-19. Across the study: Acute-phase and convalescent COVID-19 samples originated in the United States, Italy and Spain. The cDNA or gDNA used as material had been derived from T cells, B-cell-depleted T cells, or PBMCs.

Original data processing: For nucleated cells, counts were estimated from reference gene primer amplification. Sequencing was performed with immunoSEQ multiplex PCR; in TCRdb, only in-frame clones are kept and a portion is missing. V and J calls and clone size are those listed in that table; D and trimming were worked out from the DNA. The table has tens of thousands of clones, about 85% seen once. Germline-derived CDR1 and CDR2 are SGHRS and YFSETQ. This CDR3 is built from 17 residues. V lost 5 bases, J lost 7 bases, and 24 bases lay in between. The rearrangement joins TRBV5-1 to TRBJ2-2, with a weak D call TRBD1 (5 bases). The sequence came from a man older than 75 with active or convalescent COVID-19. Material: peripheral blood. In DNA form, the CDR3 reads TGCGCCAGCAGAATTCAGCGACAGCATATAGAGATCGGGGAGCTGTTTTTT. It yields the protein CASRIQRQHIEIGELFF.